This TCR beta chain was retrieved from a study of cytomegalovirus exposure and HLA in healthy donors (dated by TCRdb to about 2017). Concerning the study at large: An earlier analysis of 587 of the donors reported 276 Gb of sequence data and 117 million unique TCR beta sequences obtained from around 180 million T cells. About 300 gigabases of sequencing data and roughly 90 million unique TCR sequences were included in an early release covering about 700 HLA-typed donors. The genetic ancestry cluster associated with self-reported Caucasian donors included over 65% of the roughly 400 genotyped donors. The aim of the study was to test whether cataloging public T cell receptors could identify signatures of past pathogen exposure. The study profiled the T cell repertoires of fewer than 850 subjects by immunosequencing and related them to cytomegalovirus serostatus. Besides the first cohort of 550 to 750 subjects, a separate validation cohort made up of 120 different subjects was used. To predict cytomegalovirus infection status, the study brought together high-throughput TCR immunosequencing, statistical association of individual TCRs with disease status, and machine learning. A later analysis re-examined previously published TCR beta repertoires from 500 to 700 donors and added high-resolution HLA genotyping to investigate patterns of TCR occurrence. Rather than using new phenotypic data, the later analysis identified candidate immune exposures from TCR beta sequences and from how often those sequences occurred across donors. In an earlier analysis of 550 to 700 of the donors, high-throughput TCR beta sequencing was used to judge whether each TCR beta V gene segment behaved as functional or pseudogenic. Donor age, sex, ethnicity and CMV serostatus were compiled together with the repertoire data. In a later genetic analysis, genome-wide SNP genotypes for about 60% of the 666 donors were used, and that subset was treated as a discovery cohort. All discovery cohort repertoires had been generated on a single sequencing platform. HLA typing covered class I and class II loci at four-digit resolution. The number of typed donors differed by locus: about 629-630 for A, B, C, DRB1 and DQB1; approximately 520 for DQA1; approximately 610 for DPA1; and roughly 470 for DPB1. About five DR-DQ haplotypes were treated as single units for association and clustering because of strong linkage in the cohort. Across some 400 genotyped donors of the cohort, an average of about 250,000 unique TCR beta nucleotide sequences per donor were sequenced, and about a sixth of those sequences were non-productive.

The paper's findings and limits, for the study overall: It was suggested by the authors that the approach could potentially be generalized to other disease states and immunological phenotypes. The 87-base-pair reads could not distinguish some IMGT-functional V segments, including TRBV6-2 and TRBV6-3, so those segments were excluded. Linkage disequilibrium might explain the correlated functional status among segregating V segments, but an unknown experimental factor could not be excluded. At a false discovery rate of 0.05, a later analysis linked approximately 18,000 TCR beta sequences to specific HLA alleles. In a later analysis, HLA-associated TCR beta chains were found to be more clonally expanded and to have lower generation probabilities than equally common non-associated chains. A few of the identified cytomegalovirus-associated TCR beta chains were confirmed in vitro to be specific for cytomegalovirus antigens. A cluster of highly shared sequence variants was judged likely to represent a technical artifact of the sequencing pipeline. A further reported finding was that TCR beta sequences accurately predicted the HLA-A and HLA-B alleles for most subjects in the first cohort. Most CMV-associated TCR beta chains appeared to be HLA-restricted in a later analysis, and the HLA associations seemed to be driven largely by CMV exposure. When HLA alleles, especially DR and DQ, strongly co-occurred, attributing TCR associations to individual alleles was difficult. In a later genetic analysis, a missense DCLRE1C variant was associated with V-gene and J-gene trimming of TCR beta chains, and the association was replicated in an independent cohort. A later analysis found that TCR association rates varied across HLA loci, with DRB1 alleles showing the most associated TCRs and HLA-C alleles the fewest. Because HLA typing was unavailable for some donors at each locus, only the typed subset was used in association tests. Some 16 rarely observed V segments, including chromosome 9 orphons, were excluded from the earlier analysis of just under 600 of the donors because counts were too low. The only immune exposure information available for the cohort was CMV serostatus. In a later genetic analysis, fewer N-insertions in productive TCRs were reported among donors in an Asian-associated ancestry cluster than the 666-donor mean. In an earlier analysis of 450 to 750 of the donors, most TCR beta V segments appeared in productive rearrangements about 87% or about 30% of the time, broadly matching IMGT annotations. This cohort had only TCR beta chains sequenced, and the lack of alpha or paired-chain data limited which features could be detected. Presence/absence analyses assumed roughly uniform sequencing depth across donors, an assumption that may not hold. In the study, some 160 TCR beta chains were listed as associated with cytomegalovirus. Most TCR sequences were observed very rarely across donors, whereas some public TCRs were present in many individuals. The classifier was reported to diagnose cytomegalovirus status with high specificity and sensitivity in both the original and validation cohorts. A later analysis reported that several top co-occurrence clusters appeared linked to parvovirus B19, influenza, CMV and Epstein-Barr virus.

A remark on this clone: Its specific antigen is unknown. The input lacks base qualities; no much larger clone sits a single base away.

V drops 8 bases and J drops 5 bases, leaving 19 bases in between. CDR3 length: 16 amino acids, cysteine to phenylalanine. Kept here is only the CDR3 DNA, which spans 48 bases and is read in frame from base 1. CDR1 and CDR2 were assigned from the germline V gene (reference sequence) as LNHDA and SQIVND. The library was made by the immunoSEQ multiplex PCR assay. For the multiplex PCR, a mixture combining 60 forward primers for TCR Vbeta segments and 13 reverse primers for TCR Jbeta segments was used. A multiplex PCR assay on genomic DNA amplified the CDR3 region of rearranged TCR beta genes. On the Illumina HiSeq System, the amplified TCR beta libraries were sequenced as 87-base-pair reads. For the original study's pipeline: In a later analysis, tens of millions of unique TCR beta chains were counted across the roughly 700 repertoires, and roughly 11 million of these chains were shared by at least two donors. To remove PCR and sequencing errors, raw reads were error-corrected and collapsed into unique sequences using a nearest-neighbor algorithm that merged closely related sequences. V, D and J gene segments were assigned by aligning CDR3 sequences to IMGT reference sequences. For a sequence to be retained, a match of at least six nucleotides to both a V gene segment and a J gene segment was required. Rearrangements were classified as productive when the CDR3 lacked stop codons and remained in frame with V and J, and all other rearrangements were classified as non-productive. Following IMGT convention, CDR3 was defined as the stretch from the second conserved V-encoded cysteine to the conserved J-encoded phenylalanine. Sequences without an unambiguous match to a single V gene segment were excluded from the earlier analysis of about 600 of the donors. In an earlier analysis of around 590 of the donors, a V segment was called functional when productive rearrangements were above 56.7%, and segregating when the standard deviation between donors exceeded 5%. A statistical classification framework was built to diagnose cytomegalovirus status from the catalog of TCR beta chain sequences. In a later analysis, TCR nucleotide sequences were compared against IMGT/GENE-DB human TR gene sequences so that V and J genes could be assigned. The TCRdist pipeline was used in a later analysis to assign CDR3 sequences and most-parsimonious VDJ recombination scenarios. In a later analysis, every TCR beta chain was defined by the combination of its CDR3 amino acid sequence and its V-gene family, and reads without a unique V-gene family were dropped. To address suspected cross-contamination and a sequencing artifact, a later analysis removed over 500 highly shared, low-generation-probability nucleotide sequences. A later analysis calculated a clonal expansion index for each public chain from normalized within-repertoire ranks of inferred template counts. In a later analysis, generation probabilities were computed using a VDJ recombination model fitted to out-of-frame rearrangements, and the results were checked against IGoR. A later analysis scored TCR-TCR, TCR-HLA and TCR-CMV co-occurrence with hypergeometric tests, applying a repertoire-size bias correction to TCR pairs. False discovery rates were estimated in a later analysis by permuting HLA or CMV assignments 20 times. In a later analysis, co-occurring TCRs were grouped with DBSCAN, and TCRdist sequence similarity was added when clustering was performed within HLA-allele-positive subsets. Repertoires with fewer than 30,000 or more than 120,000 public chains were left out of co-occurrence clustering, as were four to six repertoires with anomalous nucleotide sharing. TCRdb holds this immuneACCESS table with in-frame rearrangements only. Some clones are missing; in checked studies, unresolved V genes explain under half, and the rest has no known cause. The V and J calls and clone size come from that table; D and trimming were worked out from the DNA. In all, the sample holds more than 150,000 clones, and almost 85% of those were seen once. About 0.26% of the sample is taken by the ten largest.

In total, roughly 670 healthy bone marrow donors made up the cohort. At the time of sampling, every cohort member was nominally healthy, though immune exposures that went unrecorded were likely present. The donor tested CMV seronegative, placing the donor among the 352 seronegative members of the cohort. A peripheral blood sample was collected from each donor, and TCR beta sequencing was performed on peripheral blood mononuclear cells. The Qiagen DNeasy Blood Extraction Kit was used to extract genomic DNA from the blood cell samples. The source is a boy younger than 18 in good health and CMV-seronegative. Sequenced sample: PBMCs. The rearrangement joined TRBV19 to TRBJ2-6; TRBD1 is a possible D gene, resting on 6 matching bases. The DNA sequence is given as TGTGCCAGTTCCGGCGACAGGTTACTCTGGGCCAACGTCCTGACTTTC. Its coded protein is CASSGDRLLWANVLTF.